These 15 T cell receptor beta chains share one sample of origin, sequenced in a study of human T cells and chemical hapten exposure. Sample time point: patch test 2, 6 weeks after DPC sensitization. Treatment described: therapeutic diphenylcyclopropenone sensitization with weekly scalp DPC. TCRdb independently ran MiXCR on the RACE reads; one entry per CDR3 protein. The repertoire has roughly 120,000 distinct CDR3 sequences, 9.2% of them found once; the top ten carry approximately 2.8%. The specimen comprised whole blood, sampled in connection with sensitization to the hapten diphenylcyclopropenone (DPC). The receptors stem from a woman in her thirties or forties with alopecia areata. Some clones in this sample may be carry-over from other donors' samples.

This clonotype was found a few times. CDR3 protein: CASSIRLFNEQFF. The CDR3 region has the DNA TGCGCCAGCAGCATCCGACTCTTCAATGAGCAGTTCTTC. The rearrangement joins TRBV5-1 to TRBJ2-1, with unresolved D. With 4 bases removed from V and 6 bases from J, the gap between germline ends came to 11 bases. Germline assignment: CDR1 SGHRS and CDR2 YFSETQ. The CDR3 contains 13 residues.

This clonotype was seen at least ten times. The rearrangement uses TRBV18 and TRBJ1-5; TRBD1 matches 7 bases. Germline CDR1 reads KGHSH; CDR2 reads LQKENI. The CDR3 loop spans 14 amino acids. Germline trimming cut 5 bases from V and 1 base from J; bases unmatched to any gene: 2. The DNA of the CDR3 is TGTGCCAGCTCAACACAGGGGAGCAATCAGCCCCAGCATTTT. It translates to CASSTQGSNQPQHF.

This sequence joins TRBV28 and TRBJ1-2; TRBD1 matches at 7 bases. The CDR3 is made up of 15 amino acids. Germline values: CDR1 MDHEN, CDR2 SYDVKM. J lost 6 bases, V lost 3 bases, and 10 bases had no gene match. The CDR3 DNA reads TGTGCCAGCAGTTTCCACAGGGGAAGGGTGAATGGCTACACCTTC. This translates into CASSFHRGRVNGYTF.

A note on this clonotype: No conserved phenylalanine or tryptophan is present at the end of the CDR3, so a read error is the likely explanation. This chain joins TRBV5-6 and TRBJ2-3, with TRBD2 matching over 7 bases. CDR3 length: 16 amino acids. V trimming: 4 bases; J trimming: 2 bases; junction bases outside the gene matches: 10. The germline CDR1 and CDR2 sequences are SGHDT and YYEEEE. The CDR3 protein is CASSPGGASYTDTQYL. The CDR3 DNA follows: TGTGCCAGCAGCCCGGGGGGAGCCTCATACACAGATACGCAGTATTTA.

There are a few counts of this clonotype. The chain is built from TRBV12-3 or TRBV12-4 and TRBJ2-1; D unresolved. The V gene lost 4 bases and the J gene lost 4 bases, with 17 bases spanning the gap. The CDR3 contains 16 residues. The DNA of the CDR3 is TGTGCCAGCAGTTCCCAGGACCCGGCATTATACAATGAGCAGTTCTTC. Protein product: CASSSQDPALYNEQFF.

The chain employs TRBV5-1 and TRBJ2-7, with TRBD1 identical over 10 bases. Trimming at V came to 1 base and at J to 2 bases, leaving 6 bases not matched to a gene. Per germline, CDR1 SGHRS and CDR2 YFSETQ. The CDR3 has 16 amino acids. CDR3 sequence reads: CASSLSLDRGPYEQYF. The CDR3 coding sequence is TGCGCCAGCAGCTTGTCACTCGACAGGGGGCCCTACGAGCAGTACTTC. The whole variable domain, remainder taken from reference TRBV5-1 and TRBJ2-7, is KAGVTQTPRYLIKTRGQQVTLSCSPISGHRSVSWYQQTPGQGLQFLFEYFSETQRNKGNFPGRFSGRQFSNSRSEMNVSTLELGDSALYLCASSLSLDRGPYEQYFGPGTRLTVT.

The V and J genes are TRBV20-1 and TRBJ2-1; unclear D gene. The CDR3 sequence is 11 residues long. CDR1 is DFQATT, CDR2 SNEGSKA, per germline (reference sequence). V dropped 6 bases and J dropped 3 bases, with 6 bases sitting between them. CDR3 nucleotide sequence: TGCAGTGCCAGACACTACAATGAGCAGTTCTTC. Translation gives CSARHYNEQFF.

The chain employs TRBV2 and TRBJ2-1; tentative D call: TRBD1 (5 bases). This CDR3 contains 13 residues. The V and J ends lost 7 bases and 6 bases respectively, with 13 bases between them. CDR1 is SNHLY and CDR2 is FYNNEI in the germline V gene. CDR3 bases: TGTGCCAGCATCCCAGGGCCGGGCAATGAGCAGTTCTTC. Translation gives CASIPGPGNEQFF.

This clonotype was seen ten or more times. The DNA for the CDR3 is TGTGCCAGCAGCCCCGTGGCAGGGGTTTCCTACGAGCAGTACTTC. Its protein is CASSPVAGVSYEQYF. The V call is TRBV7-9, the J call TRBJ2-7, with a tentative D call TRBD1 (6 bases). Between the trimmed V and J ends, which lost 5 bases and 1 base, there was a span of 15 bases. Germline loops: CDR1 SEHNR, CDR2 FQNEAQ (reference sequence). CDR3 length equals 15 residues.

The sample holds many counts of this clonotype. The CDR3 DNA follows: TGTGCCAGCAGCGTAGGAGGTACGAACACTGAAGCTTTCTTT. It yields the protein CASSVGGTNTEAFF. This rearrangement joins TRBV9 to TRBJ1-1; no firm D call. The germline V and J ends were trimmed by 0 bases and 1 base, with 7 bases remaining between them. This CDR3 has 14 residues. CDR1 and CDR2 (germline): SGDLS, YYNGEE.

This clonotype was detected ten times or more. The V gene is TRBV6-1, the J gene TRBJ1-4; D is undetermined. Germline lookup yields CDR1 MNHNS and CDR2 SASEGT. The CDR3 consists of 15 residues. Trimming cost V 4 bases and J 0 bases, with 9 bases left between them. CDR3 sequence reads: CASSVGPATNEKLFF. The CDR3 DNA reads as TGTGCCAGCAGTGTCGGACCGGCAACTAATGAAAAACTGTTTTTT.

This clonotype was observed a few times. The CDR3 spells CASSPVGGENDEQFF. The CDR3 bases are TGTGCCAGCTCACCCGTCGGGGGGGAGAATGATGAGCAGTTCTTC. The rearrangement uses TRBV18 and TRBJ2-1, with TRBD2 matching over 8 bases. The CDR3 runs to 15 residues. The germline V gene encodes CDR1 KGHSH and CDR2 LQKENI. After removal of 3 bases from V and 8 bases from J, the junction contained 9 bases not matched to a gene.

Comments on this clonotype: A much larger clone lies one base from this, so it may be a read error. The J gene is TRBJ2-5, the V gene TRBV5-1; D might be TRBD1 (5 bases). This CDR3 contains 14 residues. From germline, CDR1 is SGHRS and CDR2 YFSETQ. DNA for the CDR3: TGCGCCAGCAGCTTCGGACATCCCCAAGAGATCCAGTACTTC. Translation gives CASSFGHPQEIQYF.

There are many counts of this clonotype. The chain employs TRBV7-9 and TRBJ1-2, with D unresolved. This CDR3 region has 12 residues. Trimming left V 7 bases short and J 6 bases short, with 12 bases between. From germline, CDR1 is SEHNR and CDR2 FQNEAQ (reference sequence). The CDR3 DNA reads TGTGCCAGCACCGGACGGCTGGATGGCTACACCTTC. Residues: CASTGRLDGYTF.

This clonotype was observed many times. CDR3 DNA sequence: TGTGCCAGCTCACCAAGTCTAGCGCCCTTCTCCTACGAGCAGTACTTC. As protein: CASSPSLAPFSYEQYF. The chain employs TRBV18 and TRBJ2-7, with TRBD2 as a possible D gene (6 bases). The CDR3 covers 16 residues. V lost 2 bases and J 0 bases, leaving 14 bases between the germline ends. CDR1 and CDR2 from the germline V gene are KGHSH and LQKENI.